This T cell receptor beta chain was observed in a study of cytomegalovirus exposure and HLA in healthy donors. Whole-study results and caveats: Upon later analysis, TCR association rates were observed to vary by HLA locus, being highest for DRB1 and lowest for HLA-C. Most TCRs appeared rarely, but some public TCRs recurred in many donors. In a later analysis, approximately 15,000 TCR beta sequences were associated with HLA alleles at 0.05 false discovery rate.

Comment on this clone: Antigen unknown.

In the PCR, 60 Vbeta and 13 Jbeta primers were used. Produced via immunoSEQ multiplex PCR; TCRdb's table is partial and in-frame only. The data hold more than 110,000 clones, with about three quarters observed a single time. This CDR3 spans 16 amino acids. Trimming pared 5 bases from V and 3 bases from J, leaving 19 bases between. CDR1 and CDR2 from the germline V gene are LNHDA and SQIVND (reference sequence). Material for sequencing was PBMCs. This receptor was identified in a man younger than 35 in good health and CMV-seronegative. This rearrangement joins TRBV19 to TRBJ1-1; possible D gene TRBD1, 6 bases. The CDR3 protein is CASSEGLQGKDTEAFF. CDR3 nucleotides: TGTGCCAGTAGTGAGGGTCTACAGGGTAAGGACACTGAAGCTTTCTTT. The full variable domain, in which reference TRBV19 and TRBJ1-1 provide the parts outside the CDR3, is DGGITQSPKYLFRKEGQNVTLSCEQNLNHDAMYWYRQDPGQGLRLIYYSQIVNDFQKGDIAEGYSVSREKKESFPLTVTSAQKNPTAFYLCASSEGLQGKDTEAFFGQGTRLTVV.